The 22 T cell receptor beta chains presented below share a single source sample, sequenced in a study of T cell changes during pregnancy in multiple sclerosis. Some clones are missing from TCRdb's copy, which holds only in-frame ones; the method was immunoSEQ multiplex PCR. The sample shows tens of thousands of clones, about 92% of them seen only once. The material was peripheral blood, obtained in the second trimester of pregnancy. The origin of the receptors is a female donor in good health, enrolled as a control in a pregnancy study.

The CDR3 loop reads CATSRGTVPNQPQHF. CDR3 coding DNA: TGTGCCACCAGCAGAGGGACAGTCCCTAATCAGCCCCAGCATTTT. The chain employs TRBV15 and TRBJ1-5, with a weak D call TRBD1 (6 bases). The CDR3 is 15 amino acids. From germline, CDR1 is LNHNV and CDR2 YYDKDF (reference sequence). Trimming left V 1 base short and J 4 bases short, with 11 bases between. The variable domain in full, with the rest retrieved from reference TRBV15 and TRBJ1-5, is DAMVIQNPRYQVTQFGKPVTLSCSQTLNHNVMYWYQQKSSQAPKLLFHYYDKDFNNEADTPDNFQSRRPNTSFCFLDIRSPGLGDTAMYLCATSRGTVPNQPQHFGDGTRLSIL.

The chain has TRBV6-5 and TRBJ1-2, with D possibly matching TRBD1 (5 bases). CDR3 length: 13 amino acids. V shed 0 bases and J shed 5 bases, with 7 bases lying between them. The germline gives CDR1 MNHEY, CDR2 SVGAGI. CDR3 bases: TGTGCCAGCAGTTACTCGACAGTTTATGGCTACACCTTC. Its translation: CASSYSTVYGYTF.

The CDR3, as DNA: TGTGCCAGCAGCGTAATGGGGCAGTGGAACACCGGGGAGCTGTTTTTT. It specifies CASSVMGQWNTGELFF. The V and J genes are TRBV9 and TRBJ2-2, with D tentatively TRBD1 (5 bases). The CDR3 is 16 residues long. Trimming took 1 base from V and 1 from J, leaving 11 bases between them. From germline, CDR1 is SGDLS and CDR2 YYNGEE.

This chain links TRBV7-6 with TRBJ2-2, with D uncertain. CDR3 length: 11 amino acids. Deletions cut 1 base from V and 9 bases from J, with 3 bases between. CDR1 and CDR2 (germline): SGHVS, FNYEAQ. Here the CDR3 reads CASSLERELFF. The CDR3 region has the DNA TGTGCCAGCAGCTTAGAGCGGGAGCTGTTTTTT.

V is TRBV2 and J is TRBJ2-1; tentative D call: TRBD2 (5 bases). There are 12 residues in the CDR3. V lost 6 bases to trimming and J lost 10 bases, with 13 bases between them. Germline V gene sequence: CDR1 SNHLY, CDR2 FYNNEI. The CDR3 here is CASSETGGEQFF. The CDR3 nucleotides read TGTGCCAGCAGCGAGACCGGAGGAGAGCAGTTCTTC.

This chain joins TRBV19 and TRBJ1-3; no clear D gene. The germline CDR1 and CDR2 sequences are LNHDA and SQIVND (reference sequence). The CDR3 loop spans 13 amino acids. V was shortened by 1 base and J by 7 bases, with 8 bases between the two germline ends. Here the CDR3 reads CASSIGPGNTIYF. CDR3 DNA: TGTGCCAGTAGTATAGGACCCGGGAACACCATATATTTT.

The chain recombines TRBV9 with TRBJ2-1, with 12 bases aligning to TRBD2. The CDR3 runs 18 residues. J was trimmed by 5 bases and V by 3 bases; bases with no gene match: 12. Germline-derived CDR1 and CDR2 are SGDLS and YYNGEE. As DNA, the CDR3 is TGTGCCAGCAGCGCACCTCCTAGCGGGGGGGGTTTACACAATGAGCAGTTCTTC. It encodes CASSAPPSGGGLHNEQFF.

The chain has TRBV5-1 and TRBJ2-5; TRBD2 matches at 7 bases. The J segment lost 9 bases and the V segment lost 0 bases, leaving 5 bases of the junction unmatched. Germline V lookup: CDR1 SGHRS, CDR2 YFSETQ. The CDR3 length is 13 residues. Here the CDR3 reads CASSLVIAGAQYF. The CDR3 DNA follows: TGCGCCAGCAGCTTGGTGATAGCGGGTGCCCAGTACTTC. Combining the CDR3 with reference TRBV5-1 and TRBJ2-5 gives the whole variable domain KAGVTQTPRYLIKTRGQQVTLSCSPISGHRSVSWYQQTPGQGLQFLFEYFSETQRNKGNFPGRFSGRQFSNSRSEMNVSTLELGDSALYLCASSLVIAGAQYFGPGTRLLVL.

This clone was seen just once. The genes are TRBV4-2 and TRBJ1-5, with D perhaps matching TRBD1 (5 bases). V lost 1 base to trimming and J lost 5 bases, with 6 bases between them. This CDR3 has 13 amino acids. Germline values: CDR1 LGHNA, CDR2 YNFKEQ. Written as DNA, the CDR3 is TGTGCCAGCAGCCAAGGGGGCGATCAGCCCCAGCATTTT. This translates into CASSQGGDQPQHF.

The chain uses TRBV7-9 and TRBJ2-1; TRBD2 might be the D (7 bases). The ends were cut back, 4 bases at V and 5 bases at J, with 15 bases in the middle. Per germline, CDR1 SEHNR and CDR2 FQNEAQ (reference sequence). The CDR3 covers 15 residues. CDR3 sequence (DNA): TGTGCCAGCAGCTCGGGGGGCGGATATGACAATGAGCAGTTCTTC. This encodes CASSSGGGYDNEQFF.

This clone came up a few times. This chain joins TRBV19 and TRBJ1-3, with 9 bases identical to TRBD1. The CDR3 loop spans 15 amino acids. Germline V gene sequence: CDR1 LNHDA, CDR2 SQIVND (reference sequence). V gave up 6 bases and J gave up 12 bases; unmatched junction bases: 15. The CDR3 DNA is TGTGCCAGTAGACCTACCGGGACAGGGTATGTTGGCATATATTTT. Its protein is CASRPTGTGYVGIYF.

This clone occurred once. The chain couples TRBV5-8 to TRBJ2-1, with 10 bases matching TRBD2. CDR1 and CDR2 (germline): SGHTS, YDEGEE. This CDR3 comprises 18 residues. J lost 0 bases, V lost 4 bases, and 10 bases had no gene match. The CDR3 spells CASSRGRSGRASYNEQFF. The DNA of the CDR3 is TGTGCCAGCAGCCGAGGGAGGAGCGGGAGGGCCTCCTACAATGAGCAGTTCTTC.

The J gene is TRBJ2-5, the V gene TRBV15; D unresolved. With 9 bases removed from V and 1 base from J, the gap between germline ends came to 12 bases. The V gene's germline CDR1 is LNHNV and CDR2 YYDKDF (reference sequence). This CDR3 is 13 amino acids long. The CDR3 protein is CATAPNPQETQYF. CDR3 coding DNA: TGTGCCACTGCGCCTAACCCCCAAGAGACCCAGTACTTC.

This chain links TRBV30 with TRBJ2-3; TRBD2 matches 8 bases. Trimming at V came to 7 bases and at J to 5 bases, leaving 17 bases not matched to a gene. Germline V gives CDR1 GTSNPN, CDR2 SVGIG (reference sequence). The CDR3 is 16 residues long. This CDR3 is CALSPGVAGPLDTQYF. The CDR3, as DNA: TGTGCCTTGTCCCCCGGGGTAGCGGGGCCCTTAGATACGCAGTATTTT.

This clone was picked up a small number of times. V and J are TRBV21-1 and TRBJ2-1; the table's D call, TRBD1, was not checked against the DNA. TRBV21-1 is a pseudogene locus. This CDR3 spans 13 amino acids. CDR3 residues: CASSKDTYNEQFF. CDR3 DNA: TGTGCCAGCAGCAAAGATACATACAATGAGCAGTTCTTC.

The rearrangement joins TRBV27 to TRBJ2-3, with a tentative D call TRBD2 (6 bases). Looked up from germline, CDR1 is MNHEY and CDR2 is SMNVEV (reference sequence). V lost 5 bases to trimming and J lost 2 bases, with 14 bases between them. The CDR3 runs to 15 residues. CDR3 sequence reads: CASSGGLVFTDTQYF. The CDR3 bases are TGTGCCAGCAGTGGGGGACTTGTTTTCACAGATACGCAGTATTTT.

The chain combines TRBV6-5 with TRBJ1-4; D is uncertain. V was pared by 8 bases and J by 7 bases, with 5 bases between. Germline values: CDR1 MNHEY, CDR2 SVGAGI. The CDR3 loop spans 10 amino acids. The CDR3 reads CASGREKLFF. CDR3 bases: TGTGCCAGCGGCCGTGAAAAACTGTTTTTT.

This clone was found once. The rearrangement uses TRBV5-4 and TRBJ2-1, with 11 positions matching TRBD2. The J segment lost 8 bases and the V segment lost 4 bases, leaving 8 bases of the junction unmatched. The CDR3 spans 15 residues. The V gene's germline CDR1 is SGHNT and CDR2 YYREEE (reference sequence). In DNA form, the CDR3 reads TGTGCCAGCAGCGGGGGGGGACTAGCGGCCGATGAGCAGTTCTTC. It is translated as CASSGGGLAADEQFF.

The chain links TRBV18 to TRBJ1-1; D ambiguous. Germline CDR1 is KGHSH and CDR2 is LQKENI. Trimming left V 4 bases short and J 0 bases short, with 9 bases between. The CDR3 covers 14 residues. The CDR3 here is CASSLNSMNTEAFF. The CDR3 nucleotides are TGTGCCAGCTCACTAAATAGTATGAACACTGAAGCTTTCTTT.

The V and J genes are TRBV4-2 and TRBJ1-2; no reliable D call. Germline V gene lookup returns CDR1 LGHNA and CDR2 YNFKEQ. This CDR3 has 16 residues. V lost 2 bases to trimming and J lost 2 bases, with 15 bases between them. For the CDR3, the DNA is TGTGCCAGCAGCCAAAGCCTGAGGGTTACCAACTATGGCTACACCTTC. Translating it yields CASSQSLRVTNYGYTF.

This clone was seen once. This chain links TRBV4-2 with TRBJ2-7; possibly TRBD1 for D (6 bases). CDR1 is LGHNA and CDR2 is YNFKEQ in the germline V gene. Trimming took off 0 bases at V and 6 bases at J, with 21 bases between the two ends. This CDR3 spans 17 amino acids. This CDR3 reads CASSQEGSPVIGGEQYF. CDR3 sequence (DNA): TGTGCCAGCAGCCAAGAAGGCAGCCCAGTAATAGGGGGCGAGCAGTACTTC.

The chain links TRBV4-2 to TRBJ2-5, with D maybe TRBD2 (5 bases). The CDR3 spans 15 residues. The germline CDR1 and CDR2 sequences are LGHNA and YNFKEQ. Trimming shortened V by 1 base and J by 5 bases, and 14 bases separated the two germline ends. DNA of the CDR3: TGTGCCAGCAGCCAAGCGGGAACCCCCGGGGAGACCCAGTACTTC. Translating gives CASSQAGTPGETQYF.